Below are 18 T cell receptor beta chains sequenced from a single sample in a study of metastatic and nonmetastatic thyroid tumors. TCRdb re-clonotyped the PCR reads through MiXCR. The sample lists roughly 18,000 clones, 34% seen once, with roughly 10% in the top ten. Treatment of any kind had been given to no patient before thyroid surgery. Sequencing was done on a sample of tumor tissue. The receptor set was obtained from a male donor with papillary thyroid cancer or a benign thyroid nodule (not recorded which). Some clones in this sample may be carry-over from other donors' samples.

This clone is medium-sized. V gene TRBV28 combines with J gene TRBJ1-2, with D hard to call. This CDR3 has 10 residues. Trimming cost V 7 bases and J 8 bases, with 8 bases left between them. Germline CDR1 is MDHEN and CDR2 is SYDVKM. The CDR3, as DNA: TGTGCCAGCAACGGGGTGGGCTACACCTTC. Encoded protein: CASNGVGYTF.

This clone was seen many times. This sequence joins TRBV6-1 and TRBJ2-3, with D perhaps matching TRBD1 (6 bases). The V and J ends lost 8 bases and 0 bases respectively, with 15 bases between them. Germline V gives CDR1 MNHNS, CDR2 SASEGT. This CDR3 contains 15 residues. The CDR3 DNA sequence: TGTGCCAGCTCTCCCAGGGGTTCTAGCACAGATACGCAGTATTTT. Its protein is CASSPRGSSTDTQYF.

This sequence joins TRBV6-1 and TRBJ1-3; D not certain. The CDR3 has 12 residues. The V and J ends lost 10 bases and 6 bases respectively, with 13 bases between them. Germline values: CDR1 MNHNS, CDR2 SASEGT. The CDR3 DNA sequence: TGTGCCATCCTGGACGGGGTAAACACCATATATTTT. This encodes CAILDGVNTIYF.

This clone came up many times. This may be a read error, as it is one base from a much larger clone. The CDR3 carries no conserved terminal phenylalanine or tryptophan, so it likely arises from a read error. This chain uses TRBV6-1 with TRBJ1-1; 8 bases are a match to TRBD1. This CDR3 contains 14 residues. J lost 1 base, V lost 7 bases, and 5 bases had no gene match. CDR1 and CDR2 (germline): MNHNS, SASEGT. CDR3 bases: TGTGCCAGCATCAGGGGGCGCGGGAACACTGAAGCTTTCTCT. The encoded protein is CASIRGRGNTEAFS.

This clone was detected only a few times. A read error may produce the germline difference seen at one junction end. The chain employs TRBV27 and TRBJ1-6; a possible D gene is TRBD1 (6 bases). The CDR3 runs to 16 residues. Germline CDR1 MNHEY, CDR2 SMNVEV (reference sequence). The CDR3 loop reads CASSTGTGGYNSTLHF. CDR3 nucleotide sequence: TGTGCCAGCAGTACCGGCACGGGGGGCTATAATTCAACCCTCCACTTT.

This clone was observed a few times. This chain connects TRBV4-1 to TRBJ2-1; 15 positions match TRBD2. In germline, CDR1 is MGHRA, CDR2 YSYEKL. The CDR3 totals 16 residues. Trimming at V came to 8 bases and at J to 4 bases, leaving 6 bases not matched to a gene. The CDR3 spells CASLGLAGGPYNEQFF. The CDR3 region has the DNA TGCGCCAGCCTTGGACTAGCGGGGGGGCCATACAATGAGCAGTTCTTC.

The chain employs TRBV14 and TRBJ2-1; TRBD2 might be the D (7 bases). The V end lost 4 bases, the J end lost 3 bases, and 10 bases lay between the germline ends. The CDR3 is 14 amino acids. The germline V gene has CDR1 SGHDN and CDR2 FVKESK. The CDR3 bases are TGTGCCAGCAGCCTGAGGGGGGGCTACAATGAGCAGTTCTTC. Translating it yields CASSLRGGYNEQFF.

This chain joins TRBV18 and TRBJ1-1, with D possibly matching TRBD1 (5 bases). Trimming cost V 3 bases and J 3 bases, with 11 bases left between them. Per the germline V gene, CDR1 is KGHSH and CDR2 is LQKENI. The CDR3 has 14 amino acids. CDR3: CASSPRGMDTEAFF. CDR3 coding DNA: TGTGCCAGCTCACCGCGGGGGATGGACACTGAAGCTTTCTTT.

In its sample, this clone was seen many times. The V gene is TRBV30, the J gene TRBJ2-5, with D unresolved. Germline V gives CDR1 GTSNPN, CDR2 SVGIG (reference sequence). The CDR3 totals 15 residues. The germline V and J ends were trimmed by 1 base and 7 bases, with 19 bases remaining between them. CDR3 region: CAWSAQVGRYGTQYF. CDR3 coding DNA: TGTGCCTGGAGTGCCCAGGTCGGCCGTTATGGGACCCAGTACTTC. Based on the CDR3 plus reference TRBV30 and TRBJ2-5, the full variable domain is SQTIHQWPATLVQPVGSPLSLECTVEGTSNPNLYWYRQAAGRGLQLLFYSVGIGQISSEVPQNLSASRPQDRQFILSSKKLLLSDSGFYLCAWSAQVGRYGTQYFGPGTRLLVL.

By share of the sample, this clone is medium-sized. The chain carries TRBV7-2 and TRBJ1-1; D is ambiguous. CDR3 length equals 14 residues. With 5 bases removed from V and 4 bases from J, the gap between germline ends came to 14 bases. Germline loops: CDR1 SGHTA, CDR2 FQGNSA. The CDR3: CASSEIGGSTEAFF. The CDR3 DNA is TGTGCCAGCAGCGAGATAGGTGGGAGCACTGAAGCTTTCTTT.

With regard to this clone: One end of the junction does not line up with germline, which may come from a read error. V is TRBV7-9 and J is TRBJ1-2; tentatively, D is TRBD1 (6 bases). The CDR3 runs to 13 residues. Germline V CDR1 and CDR2: SEHNR, FQNEAQ (reference sequence). CDR3 in amino acids: CASSYTGQYGYSF. CDR3 coding DNA: TGTGCCAGCAGCTATACCGGACAGTATGGCTACTCCTTC.

Relative to its sample, this clone is medium-sized (0.01 to 0.1%). The V call is TRBV5-6, the J call TRBJ1-1; TRBD1 might be the D (5 bases). Deletions cut 5 bases from V and 7 bases from J, with 15 bases between. The CDR3 is 13 amino acids. The germline CDR1 and CDR2 sequences are SGHDT and YYEEEE. CDR3 sequence reads: CASSYGQGSEAFF. In nucleotides, the CDR3 is TGTGCCAGCAGTTATGGACAAGGAAGTGAAGCTTTCTTT.

Of note for this clone: This is likely a read error, given that the CDR3 carries no conserved phenylalanine or tryptophan at its end. The rearrangement uses TRBV5-5 and TRBJ2-3; TRBD1 is a possible D gene (6 bases). Trimming took 1 base from V and 5 from J, leaving 8 bases between them. The CDR3 totals 13 residues. Germline V gene data show CDR1 as SGHKS and CDR2 as YYEKEE (reference sequence). DNA for the CDR3: TGTGCCAGCAGCTTGAAAGGGGGAGATACGCAGTATGTT. It specifies CASSLKGGDTQYV.

J is TRBJ2-3 and V is TRBV6-2 or TRBV6-3, with D perhaps assigned TRBD1 or TRBD2 (5 bases each). V lost 7 bases and J 2 bases, leaving 13 bases between the germline ends. The CDR3 consists of 14 residues. In germline, CDR1 is MNHEY, CDR2 SVGEGT. This chain's CDR3 is CASTGPLDTDTQYF. DNA for the CDR3: TGTGCCAGCACGGGGCCACTTGACACAGATACGCAGTATTTT.

This clone was detected ten times or more. The CDR3 DNA is TGCGCCAGCAGCTTGAACAGCCTTAGCTCCTCTGGAAACACCATATATTTT. Protein product: CASSLNSLSSSGNTIYF. This chain joins TRBV5-1 and TRBJ1-3, with D hard to call. The CDR3 runs to 17 residues. Germline V gene lookup returns CDR1 SGHRS and CDR2 YFSETQ. The V gene lost 1 base and the J gene lost 0 bases, with 14 bases spanning the gap.

The V gene is TRBV29-1, the J gene TRBJ2-3; 9 bases map to TRBD1. The CDR3 sequence is 15 residues long. The trim removed 6 bases at V and 1 base at J, leaving 8 bases unmatched. The germline gives CDR1 SQVTM, CDR2 ANQGSEA. CDR3 nucleotides: TGCAGCGTGGAAAACCGGGACAGGGGCACAGATACGCAGTATTTT. This sequence encodes CSVENRDRGTDTQYF.

The rearrangement uses TRBV12-3 or TRBV12-4 and TRBJ2-1; D unclear. V lost 5 bases and J 3 bases, leaving 17 bases between the germline ends. CDR3 length: 16 amino acids. The CDR3 loop is CASSPRASQNYNEQFF. The DNA for the CDR3 is TGTGCCAGCAGTCCTCGGGCCTCCCAGAACTACAATGAGCAGTTCTTC.

The chain uses TRBV2 and TRBJ2-3; D might be TRBD2 (6 bases). CDR1 SNHLY and CDR2 FYNNEI come from the germline V gene. Trimming pared 6 bases from V and 9 bases from J, leaving 10 bases between. CDR3 size: 11 residues. The CDR3 reads CASRGGGTQYF. The CDR3 DNA sequence: TGTGCCAGCAGGGGAGGTGGCACGCAGTATTTT. The complete variable domain, with remaining parts taken from reference TRBV2 and TRBJ2-3, reads EPEVTQTPSHQVTQMGQEVILRCVPISNHLYFYWYRQILGQKVEFLVSFYNNEISEKSEIFDDQFSVERPDGSNFTLKIRSTKLEDSAMYFCASRGGGTQYFGPGTRLTVL.